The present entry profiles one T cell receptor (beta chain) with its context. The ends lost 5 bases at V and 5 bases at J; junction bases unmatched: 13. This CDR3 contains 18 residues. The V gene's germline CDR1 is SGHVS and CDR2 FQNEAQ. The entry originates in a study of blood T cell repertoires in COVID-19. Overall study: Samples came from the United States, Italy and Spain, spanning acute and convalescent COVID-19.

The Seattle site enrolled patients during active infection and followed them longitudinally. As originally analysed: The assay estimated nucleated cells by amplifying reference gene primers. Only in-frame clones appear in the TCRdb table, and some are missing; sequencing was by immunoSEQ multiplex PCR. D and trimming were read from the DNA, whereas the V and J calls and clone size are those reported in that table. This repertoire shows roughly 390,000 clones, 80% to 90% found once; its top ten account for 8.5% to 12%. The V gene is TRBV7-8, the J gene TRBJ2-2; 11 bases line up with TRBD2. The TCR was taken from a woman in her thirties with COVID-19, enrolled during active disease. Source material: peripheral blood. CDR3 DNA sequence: TGTGCCAGCAGCCCGCCTATAGCGGGAGGGCGTCGGACCGGGGAGCTGTTTTTT. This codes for CASSPPIAGGRRTGELFF.